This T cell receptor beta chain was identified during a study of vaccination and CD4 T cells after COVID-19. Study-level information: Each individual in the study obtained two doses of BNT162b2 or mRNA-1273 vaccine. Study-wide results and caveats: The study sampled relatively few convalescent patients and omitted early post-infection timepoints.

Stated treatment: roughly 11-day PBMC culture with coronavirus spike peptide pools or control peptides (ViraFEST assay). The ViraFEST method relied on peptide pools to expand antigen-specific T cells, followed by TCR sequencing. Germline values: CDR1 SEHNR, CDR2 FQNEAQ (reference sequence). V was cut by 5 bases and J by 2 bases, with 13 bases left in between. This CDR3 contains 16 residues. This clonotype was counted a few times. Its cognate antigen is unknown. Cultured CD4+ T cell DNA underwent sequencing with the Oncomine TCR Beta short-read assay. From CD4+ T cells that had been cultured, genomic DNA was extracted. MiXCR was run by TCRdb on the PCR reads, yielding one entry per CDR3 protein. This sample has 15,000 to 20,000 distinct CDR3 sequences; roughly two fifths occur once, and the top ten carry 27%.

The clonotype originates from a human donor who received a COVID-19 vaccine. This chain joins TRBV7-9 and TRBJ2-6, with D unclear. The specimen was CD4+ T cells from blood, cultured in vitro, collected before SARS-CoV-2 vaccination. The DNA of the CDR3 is TGTGCCAGCAGCCGGGTGGTGGCAACTGGGGCCAACGTCCTGACTTTC. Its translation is CASSRVVATGANVLTF.